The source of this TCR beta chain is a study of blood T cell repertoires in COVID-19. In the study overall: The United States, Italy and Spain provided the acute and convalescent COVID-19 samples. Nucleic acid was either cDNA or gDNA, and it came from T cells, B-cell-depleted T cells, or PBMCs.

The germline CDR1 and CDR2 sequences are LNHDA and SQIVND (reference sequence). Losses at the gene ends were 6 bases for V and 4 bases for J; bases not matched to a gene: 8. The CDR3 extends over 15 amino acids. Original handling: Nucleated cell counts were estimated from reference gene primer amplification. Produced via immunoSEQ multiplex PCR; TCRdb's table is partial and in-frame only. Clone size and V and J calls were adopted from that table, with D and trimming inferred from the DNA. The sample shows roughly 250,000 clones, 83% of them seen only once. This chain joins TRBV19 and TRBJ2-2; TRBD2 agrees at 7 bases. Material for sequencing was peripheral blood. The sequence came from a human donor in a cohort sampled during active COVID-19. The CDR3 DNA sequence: TGTGCCAGTAGGGCGAGGACGGGGGGCACCGGGGAGCTGTTTTTT. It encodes CASRARTGGTGELFF.